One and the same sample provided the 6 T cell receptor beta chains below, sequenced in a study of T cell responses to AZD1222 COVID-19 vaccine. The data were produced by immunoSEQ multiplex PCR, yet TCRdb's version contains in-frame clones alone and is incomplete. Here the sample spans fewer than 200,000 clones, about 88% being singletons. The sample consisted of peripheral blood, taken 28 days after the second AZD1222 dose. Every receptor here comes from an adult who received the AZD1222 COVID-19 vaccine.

CDR3 amino acids: CSASTGPGNTIYF. The CDR3, as DNA: TGCAGTGCTAGTACAGGTCCTGGAAACACCATATATTTT. The V call is TRBV20-1, the J call TRBJ1-3; TRBD1 is a possible D gene (5 bases). The CDR3 sequence is 13 residues long. Trimming pared 3 bases from V and 2 bases from J, leaving 8 bases between. Germline V gene lookup returns CDR1 DFQATT and CDR2 SNEGSKA (reference sequence).

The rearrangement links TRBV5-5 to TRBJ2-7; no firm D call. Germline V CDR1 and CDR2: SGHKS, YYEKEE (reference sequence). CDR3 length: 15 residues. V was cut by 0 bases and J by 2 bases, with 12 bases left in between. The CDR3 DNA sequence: TGTGCCAGCAGCTTGGCCATAGGGAAACCCTACGAGCAGTACTTC. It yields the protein CASSLAIGKPYEQYF.

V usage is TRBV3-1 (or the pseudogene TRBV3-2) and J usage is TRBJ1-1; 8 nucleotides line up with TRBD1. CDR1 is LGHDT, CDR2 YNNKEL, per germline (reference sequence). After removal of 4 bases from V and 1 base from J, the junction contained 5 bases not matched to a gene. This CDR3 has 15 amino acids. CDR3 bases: TGTGCCAGCAGCCCAGGGGGCGGGGGGAACACTGAAGCTTTCTTT. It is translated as CASSPGGGGNTEAFF.

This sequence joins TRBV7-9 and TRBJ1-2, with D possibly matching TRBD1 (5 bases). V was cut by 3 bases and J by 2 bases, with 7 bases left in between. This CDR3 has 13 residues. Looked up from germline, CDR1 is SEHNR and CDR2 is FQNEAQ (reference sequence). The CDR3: CASSLTANYGYTF. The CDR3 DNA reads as TGTGCCAGCAGCTTGACAGCGAACTATGGCTACACCTTC.

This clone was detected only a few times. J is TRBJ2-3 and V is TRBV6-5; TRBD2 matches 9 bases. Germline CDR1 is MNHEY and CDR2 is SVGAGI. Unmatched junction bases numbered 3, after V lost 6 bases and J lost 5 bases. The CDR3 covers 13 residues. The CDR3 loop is CASRGTSLDTQYF. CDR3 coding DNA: TGTGCCAGCAGAGGGACTAGCTTAGATACGCAGTATTTT.

The CDR3 here is CAYTSGSAYNEQFF. The DNA of the CDR3 is TGTGCCTACACTAGCGGGAGCGCCTACAATGAGCAGTTCTTC. This chain links TRBV30 with TRBJ2-1, with 11 nucleotides matching TRBD2. V dropped 7 bases and J dropped 2; count of bases not matched to a gene: 4. This CDR3 is built from 14 residues. CDR1 and CDR2 (germline): GTSNPN, SVGIG (reference sequence). The whole variable domain, remainder taken from reference TRBV30 and TRBJ2-1, is SQTIHQWPATLVQPVGSPLSLECTVEGTSNPNLYWYRQAAGRGLQLLFYSVGIGQISSEVPQNLSASRPQDRQFILSSKKLLLSDSGFYLCAYTSGSAYNEQFFGPGTRLTVL.